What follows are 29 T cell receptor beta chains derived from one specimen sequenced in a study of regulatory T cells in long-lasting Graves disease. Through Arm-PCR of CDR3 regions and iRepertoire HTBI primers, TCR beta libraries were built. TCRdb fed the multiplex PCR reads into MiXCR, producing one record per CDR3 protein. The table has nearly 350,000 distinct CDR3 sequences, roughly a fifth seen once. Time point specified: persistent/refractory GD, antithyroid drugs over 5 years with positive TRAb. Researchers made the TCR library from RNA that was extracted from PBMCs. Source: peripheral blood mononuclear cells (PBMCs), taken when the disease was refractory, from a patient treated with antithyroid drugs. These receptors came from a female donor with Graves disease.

The CDR3 region is CASSQPGLANTGELFF. The CDR3 bases are TGTGCCAGCAGCCAACCGGGACTAGCGAACACCGGGGAGCTGTTTTTT. The V and J genes are TRBV7-2 and TRBJ2-2, with TRBD2 matching 8 bases. V shed 5 bases and J 0 bases; nucleotides not matched to a gene: 5. The CDR3 has 16 residues. Germline V gene data show CDR1 as SGHTA and CDR2 as FQGNSA.

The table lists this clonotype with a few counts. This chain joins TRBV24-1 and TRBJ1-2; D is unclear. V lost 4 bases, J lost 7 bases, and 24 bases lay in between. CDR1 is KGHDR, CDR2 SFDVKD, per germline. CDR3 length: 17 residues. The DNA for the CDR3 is TGTGCCACCAGTGACTCCCAAGCGGTGGGCAGCTCTGGTGGCTACACCTTC. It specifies CATSDSQAVGSSGGYTF.

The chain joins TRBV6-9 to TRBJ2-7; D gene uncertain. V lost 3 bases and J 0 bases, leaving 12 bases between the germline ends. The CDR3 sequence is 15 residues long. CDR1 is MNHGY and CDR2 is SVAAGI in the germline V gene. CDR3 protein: CASSYGVLSSYEQYF. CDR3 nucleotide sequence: TGTGCCAGCAGTTACGGCGTCCTCAGCTCCTACGAGCAGTACTTC.

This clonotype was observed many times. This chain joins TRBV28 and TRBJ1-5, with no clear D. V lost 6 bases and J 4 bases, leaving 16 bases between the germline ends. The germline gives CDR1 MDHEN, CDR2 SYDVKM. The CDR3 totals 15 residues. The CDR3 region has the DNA TGTGCCAGCAGCGCGGCCCTCGGGGAGAATCAGCCCCAGCATTTT. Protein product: CASSAALGENQPQHF.

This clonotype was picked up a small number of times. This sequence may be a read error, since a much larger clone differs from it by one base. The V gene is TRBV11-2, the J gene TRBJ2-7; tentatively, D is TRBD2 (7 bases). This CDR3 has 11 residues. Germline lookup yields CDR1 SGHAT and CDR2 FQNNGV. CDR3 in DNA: TGTGCCAGCGGGTCGGGGGGCGAGCGGTACTTC. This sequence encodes CASGSGGERYF.

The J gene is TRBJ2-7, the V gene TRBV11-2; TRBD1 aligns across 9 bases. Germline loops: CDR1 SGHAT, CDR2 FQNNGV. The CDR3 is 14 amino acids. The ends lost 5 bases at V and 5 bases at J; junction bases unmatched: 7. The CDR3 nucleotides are TGTGCCAGCAGCCTCCGGGACAGGGTCAACGAGCAGTACTTC. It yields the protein CASSLRDRVNEQYF.

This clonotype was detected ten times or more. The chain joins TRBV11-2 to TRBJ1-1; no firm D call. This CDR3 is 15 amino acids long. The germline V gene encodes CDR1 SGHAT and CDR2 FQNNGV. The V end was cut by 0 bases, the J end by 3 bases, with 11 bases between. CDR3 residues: CASSLEAREDTEAFF. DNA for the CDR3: TGTGCCAGCAGCTTAGAAGCGAGAGAGGACACTGAAGCTTTCTTT.

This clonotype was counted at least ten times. DNA for the CDR3: TGTGCCAGCAGCCCGGGGGGTAGTGCCACTGAAGCTTTCTTT. It encodes CASSPGGSATEAFF. The genes are TRBV9 and TRBJ1-1; D may be TRBD1 (5 bases). V dropped 4 bases and J dropped 4 bases, with 14 bases sitting between them. This CDR3 has 14 amino acids. Germline CDR1 and CDR2: SGDLS and YYNGEE.

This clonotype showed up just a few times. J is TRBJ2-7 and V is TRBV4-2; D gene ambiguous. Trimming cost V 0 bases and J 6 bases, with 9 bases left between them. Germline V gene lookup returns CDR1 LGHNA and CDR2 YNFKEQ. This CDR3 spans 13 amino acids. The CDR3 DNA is TGTGCCAGCAGCCAAGATGTTAGGGTCGAGCAGTACTTC. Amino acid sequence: CASSQDVRVEQYF.

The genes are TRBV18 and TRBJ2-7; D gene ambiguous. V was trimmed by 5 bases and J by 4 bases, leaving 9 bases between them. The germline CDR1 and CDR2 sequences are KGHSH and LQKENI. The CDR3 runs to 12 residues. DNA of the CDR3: TGTGCCAGCTCAAATATGGAATACGAGCAGTACTTC. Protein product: CASSNMEYEQYF.

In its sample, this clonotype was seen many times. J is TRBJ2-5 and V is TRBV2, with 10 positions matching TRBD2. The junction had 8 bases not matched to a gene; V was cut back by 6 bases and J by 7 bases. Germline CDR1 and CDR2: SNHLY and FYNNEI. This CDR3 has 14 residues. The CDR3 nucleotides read TGTGCCAGCAGCCCTAGCGGGGGCCCCCCGACCCAGTACTTC. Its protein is CASSPSGGPPTQYF.

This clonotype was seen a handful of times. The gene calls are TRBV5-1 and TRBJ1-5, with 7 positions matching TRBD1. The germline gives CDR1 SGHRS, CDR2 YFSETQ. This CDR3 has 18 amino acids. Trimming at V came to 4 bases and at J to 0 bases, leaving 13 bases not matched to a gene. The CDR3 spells CASSLTGSGPYSNQPQHF. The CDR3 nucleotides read TGCGCCAGCAGCCTGACAGGGAGCGGACCCTATAGCAATCAGCCCCAGCATTTT.

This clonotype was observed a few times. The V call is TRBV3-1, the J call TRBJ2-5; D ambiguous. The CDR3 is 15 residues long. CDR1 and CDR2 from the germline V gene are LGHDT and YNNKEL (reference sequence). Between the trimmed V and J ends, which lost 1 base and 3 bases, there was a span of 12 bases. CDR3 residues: CASSQGPVPEETQYF. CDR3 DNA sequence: TGTGCCAGCAGCCAAGGTCCTGTTCCCGAAGAGACCCAGTACTTC.

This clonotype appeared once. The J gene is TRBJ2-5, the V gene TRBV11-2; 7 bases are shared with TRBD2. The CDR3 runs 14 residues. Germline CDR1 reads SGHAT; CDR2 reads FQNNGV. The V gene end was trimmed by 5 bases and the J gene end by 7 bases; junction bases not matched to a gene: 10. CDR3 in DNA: TGTGCCAGCAGCAGCCGGACTAGTACAGGGACCCAGTACTTC. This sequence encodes CASSSRTSTGTQYF.

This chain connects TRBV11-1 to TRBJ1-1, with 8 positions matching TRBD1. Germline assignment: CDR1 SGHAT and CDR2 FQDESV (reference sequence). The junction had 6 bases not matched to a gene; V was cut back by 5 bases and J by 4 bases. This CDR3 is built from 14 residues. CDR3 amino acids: CASSQQGVGTEAFF. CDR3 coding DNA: TGTGCCAGCAGCCAACAGGGGGTAGGCACTGAAGCTTTCTTT.

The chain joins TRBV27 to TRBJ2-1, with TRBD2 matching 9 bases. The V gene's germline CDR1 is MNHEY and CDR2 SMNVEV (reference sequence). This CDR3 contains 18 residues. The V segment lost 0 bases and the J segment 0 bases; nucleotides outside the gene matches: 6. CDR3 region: CASSLSSSGISSYNEQFF. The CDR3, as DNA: TGTGCCAGCAGTTTATCTTCTAGCGGGATTAGCTCCTACAATGAGCAGTTCTTC.

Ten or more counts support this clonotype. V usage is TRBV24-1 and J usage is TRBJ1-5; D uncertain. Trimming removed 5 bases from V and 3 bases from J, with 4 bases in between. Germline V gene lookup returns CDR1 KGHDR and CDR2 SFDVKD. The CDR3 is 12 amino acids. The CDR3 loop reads CATSGFNQPQHF. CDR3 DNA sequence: TGTGCCACCAGTGGGTTCAATCAGCCCCAGCATTTT.

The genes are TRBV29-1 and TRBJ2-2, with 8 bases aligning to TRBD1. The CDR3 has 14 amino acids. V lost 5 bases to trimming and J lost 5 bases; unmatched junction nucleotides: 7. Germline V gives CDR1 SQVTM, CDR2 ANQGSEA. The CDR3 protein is CSVFGTGTTGELFF. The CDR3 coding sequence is TGCAGCGTTTTCGGGACAGGAACTACCGGGGAGCTGTTTTTT.

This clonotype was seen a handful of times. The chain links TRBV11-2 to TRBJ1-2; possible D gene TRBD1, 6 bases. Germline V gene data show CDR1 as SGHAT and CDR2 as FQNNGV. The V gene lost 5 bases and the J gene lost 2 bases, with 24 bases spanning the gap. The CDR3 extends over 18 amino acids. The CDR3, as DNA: TGTGCCAGCAGCACACAGGGACCCCGGGCCCTTTTGAACTATGGCTACACCTTC. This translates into CASSTQGPRALLNYGYTF.

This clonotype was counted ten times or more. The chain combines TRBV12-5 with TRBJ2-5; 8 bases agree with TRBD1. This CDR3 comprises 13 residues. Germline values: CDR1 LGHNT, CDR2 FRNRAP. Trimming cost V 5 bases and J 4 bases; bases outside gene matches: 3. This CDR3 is CASGQDRGETQYF. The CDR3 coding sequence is TGTGCTAGTGGTCAAGACAGGGGAGAGACCCAGTACTTC.

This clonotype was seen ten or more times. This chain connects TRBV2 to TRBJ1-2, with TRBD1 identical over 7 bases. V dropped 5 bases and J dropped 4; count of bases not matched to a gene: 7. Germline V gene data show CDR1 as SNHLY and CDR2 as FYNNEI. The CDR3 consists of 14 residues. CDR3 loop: CASSWGQTIYGYTF. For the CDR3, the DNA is TGTGCCAGCAGTTGGGGACAGACTATCTATGGCTACACCTTC.

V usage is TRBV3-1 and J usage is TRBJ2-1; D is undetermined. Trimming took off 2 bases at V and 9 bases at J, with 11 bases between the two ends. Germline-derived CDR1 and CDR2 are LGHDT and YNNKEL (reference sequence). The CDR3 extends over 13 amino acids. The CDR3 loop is CASSQTGLTEQFF. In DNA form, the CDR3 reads TGTGCCAGCAGCCAAACGGGCCTCACTGAGCAGTTCTTC.

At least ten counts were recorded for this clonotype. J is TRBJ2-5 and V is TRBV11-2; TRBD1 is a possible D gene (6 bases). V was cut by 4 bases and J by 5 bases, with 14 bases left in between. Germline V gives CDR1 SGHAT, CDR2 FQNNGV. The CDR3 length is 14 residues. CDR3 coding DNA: TGTGCCAGCAGCTCTCAGGGGATTTGGGAGACCCAGTACTTC. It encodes CASSSQGIWETQYF.

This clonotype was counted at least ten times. The CDR3 loop reads CSALTIQGYSNQPQHF. The CDR3 region has the DNA TGCAGTGCTCTGACTATACAGGGATATAGCAATCAGCCCCAGCATTTT. The chain is built from TRBV20-1 and TRBJ1-5; a weak D match, TRBD1 (6 bases). The CDR3 contains 16 residues. Germline lookup yields CDR1 DFQATT and CDR2 SNEGSKA (reference sequence). V lost 5 bases, J lost 0 bases, and 17 bases lay in between.

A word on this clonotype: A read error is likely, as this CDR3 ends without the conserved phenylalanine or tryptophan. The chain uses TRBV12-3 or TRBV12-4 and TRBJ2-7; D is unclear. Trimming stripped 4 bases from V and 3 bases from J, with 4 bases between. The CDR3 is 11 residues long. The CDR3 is CASSSLYEQYL. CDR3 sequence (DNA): TGTGCCAGCAGTTCCCTCTACGAGCAGTACCTC.

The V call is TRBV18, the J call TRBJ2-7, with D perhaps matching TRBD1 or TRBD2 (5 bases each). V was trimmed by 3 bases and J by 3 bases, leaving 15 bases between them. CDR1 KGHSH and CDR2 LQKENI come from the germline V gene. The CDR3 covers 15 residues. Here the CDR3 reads CASSPGVGNVYEQYF. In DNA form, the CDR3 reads TGTGCCAGCTCACCGGGGGTGGGTAACGTCTACGAGCAGTACTTC.

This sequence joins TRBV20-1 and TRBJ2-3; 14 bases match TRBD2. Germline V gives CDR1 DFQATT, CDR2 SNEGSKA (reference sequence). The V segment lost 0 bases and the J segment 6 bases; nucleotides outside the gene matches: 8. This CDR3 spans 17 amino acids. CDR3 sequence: CSARDAGTSGGEDTQYF. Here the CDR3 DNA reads TGCAGTGCTAGAGATGCCGGGACTAGCGGGGGAGAGGATACGCAGTATTTT.

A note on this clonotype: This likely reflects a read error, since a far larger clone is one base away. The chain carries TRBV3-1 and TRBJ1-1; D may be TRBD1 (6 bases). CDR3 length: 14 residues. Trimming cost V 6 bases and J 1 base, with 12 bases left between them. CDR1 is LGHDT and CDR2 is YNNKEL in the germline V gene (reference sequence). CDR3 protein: CASRPMGANTEAFF. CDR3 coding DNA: TGTGCCAGCAGACCGATGGGGGCGAACACTGAAGCTTTCTTT. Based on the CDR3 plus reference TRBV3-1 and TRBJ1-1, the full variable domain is DTAVSQTPKYLVTQMGNDKSIKCEQNLGHDTMYWYKQDSKKFLKIMFSYNNKELIINETVPNRFSPKSPDKAHLNLHINSLELGDSAVYFCASRPMGANTEAFFGQGTRLTVV.

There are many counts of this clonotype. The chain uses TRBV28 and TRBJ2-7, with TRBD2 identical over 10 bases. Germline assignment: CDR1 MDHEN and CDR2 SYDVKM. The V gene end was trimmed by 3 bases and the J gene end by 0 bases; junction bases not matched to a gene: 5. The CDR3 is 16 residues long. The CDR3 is CASSLIGLAASYEQYF. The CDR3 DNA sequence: TGTGCCAGCAGTTTGATAGGACTAGCGGCCTCCTACGAGCAGTACTTC.